The clone carrying this T cell receptor (beta chain) was picked up a small number of times. Its specificity is not known. The sample comes from a study of blood T cells in healthy people across ages. Study-wide background: Template switching caught about one barcoded beta molecule for each two T cells.

Combining a sample-barcoded 5' primer with a J-beta primer mix, a second PCR ran for roughly 6 to 12 cycles. TCRdb reprocessed the 5' RACE reads with MiXCR, giving one entry per CDR3 protein. The sample records hundreds of thousands of distinct CDR3 sequences, just over 55% being singletons. J was trimmed by 6 bases and V by 5 bases; bases with no gene match: 8. The germline V gene encodes CDR1 LGHNA and CDR2 YNFKEQ. CDR3 length: 14 residues. General study findings and limits: Expanded clonotype changes were possibly confounded by unknown donor CMV status.

The clonotype was recovered from a middle-aged man in good health. This chain links TRBV4-2 with TRBJ2-3; 7 nucleotides line up with TRBD1. Sample: blood. CDR3 in DNA: TGTGCCAGCAGCGATCCGACAGGGTACGATACGCAGTATTTT. It codes for CASSDPTGYDTQYF.